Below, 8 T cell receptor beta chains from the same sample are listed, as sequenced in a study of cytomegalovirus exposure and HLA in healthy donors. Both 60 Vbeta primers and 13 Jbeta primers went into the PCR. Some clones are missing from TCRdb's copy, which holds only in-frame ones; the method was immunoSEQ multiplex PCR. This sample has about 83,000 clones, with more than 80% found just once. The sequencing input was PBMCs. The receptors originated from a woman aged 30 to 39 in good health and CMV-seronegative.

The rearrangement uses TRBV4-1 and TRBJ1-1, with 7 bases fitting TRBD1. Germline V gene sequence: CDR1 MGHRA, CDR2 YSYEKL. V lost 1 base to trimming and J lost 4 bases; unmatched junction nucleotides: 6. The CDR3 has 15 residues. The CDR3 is CASSQADRAGTEAFF. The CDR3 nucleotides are TGCGCCAGCAGCCAAGCTGACAGGGCGGGCACTGAAGCTTTCTTT.

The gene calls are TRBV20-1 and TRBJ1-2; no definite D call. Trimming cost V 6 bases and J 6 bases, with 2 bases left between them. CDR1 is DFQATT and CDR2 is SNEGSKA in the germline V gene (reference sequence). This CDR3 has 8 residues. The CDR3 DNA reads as TGCAGTGCCAATGGCTACACCTTC. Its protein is CSANGYTF.

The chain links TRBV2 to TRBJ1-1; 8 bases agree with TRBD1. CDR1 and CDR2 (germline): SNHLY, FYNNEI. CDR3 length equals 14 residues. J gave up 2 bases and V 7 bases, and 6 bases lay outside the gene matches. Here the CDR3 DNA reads TGTGCCAGCACTCGGGACAGGACCAACACTGAAGCTTTCTTT. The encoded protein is CASTRDRTNTEAFF. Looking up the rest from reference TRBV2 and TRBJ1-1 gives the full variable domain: EPEVTQTPSHQVTQMGQEVILRCVPISNHLYFYWYRQILGQKVEFLVSFYNNEISEKSEIFDDQFSVERPDGSNFTLKIRSTKLEDSAMYFCASTRDRTNTEAFFGQGTRLTVV.

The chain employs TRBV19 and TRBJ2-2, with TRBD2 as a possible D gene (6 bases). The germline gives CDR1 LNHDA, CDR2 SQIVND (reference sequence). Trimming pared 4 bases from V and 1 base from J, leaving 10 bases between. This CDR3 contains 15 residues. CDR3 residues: CASSTGTVNTGELFF. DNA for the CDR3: TGTGCCAGTAGTACCGGGACTGTGAACACCGGGGAGCTGTTTTTT.

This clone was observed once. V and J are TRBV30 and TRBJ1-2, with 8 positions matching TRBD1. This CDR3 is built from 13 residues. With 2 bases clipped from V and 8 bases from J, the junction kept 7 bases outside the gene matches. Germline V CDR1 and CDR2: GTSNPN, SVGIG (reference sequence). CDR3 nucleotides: TGTGCCTGGAGTCGACAGGGGCACGGCGGCTACACCTTC. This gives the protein CAWSRQGHGGYTF.

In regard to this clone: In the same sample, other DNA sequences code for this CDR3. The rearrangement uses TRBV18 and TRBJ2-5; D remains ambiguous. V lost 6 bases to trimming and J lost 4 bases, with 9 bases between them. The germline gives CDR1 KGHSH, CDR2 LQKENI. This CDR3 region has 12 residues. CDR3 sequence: CASSPGGETQYF. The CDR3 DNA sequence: TGTGCCAGCTCCCCCGGCGGAGAGACCCAGTACTTC.

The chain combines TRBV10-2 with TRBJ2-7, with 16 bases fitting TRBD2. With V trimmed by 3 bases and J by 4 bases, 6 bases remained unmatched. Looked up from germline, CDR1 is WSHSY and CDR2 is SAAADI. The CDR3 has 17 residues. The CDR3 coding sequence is TGCGCCAGCAGTGACGGGACTAGCGGGAGGGCCAGGTACGAGCAGTACTTC. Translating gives CASSDGTSGRARYEQYF.

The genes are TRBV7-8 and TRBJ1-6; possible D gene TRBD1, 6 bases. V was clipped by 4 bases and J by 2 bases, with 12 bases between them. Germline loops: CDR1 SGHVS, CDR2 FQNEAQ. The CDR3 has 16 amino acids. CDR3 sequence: CASSSPDSAYNSPLHF. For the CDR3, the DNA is TGTGCCAGCAGCTCCCCGGACAGCGCCTATAATTCACCCCTCCACTTT. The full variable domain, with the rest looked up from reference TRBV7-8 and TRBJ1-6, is GAGVSQSPRYKVAKRGQDVALRCDPISGHVSLFWYQQALGQGPEFLTYFQNEAQLDKSGLPSDRFFAERPEGSVSTLKIQRTQQEDSAVYLCASSSPDSAYNSPLHFGNGTRLTVT.